The 21 T cell receptor beta chains below were found in one sample sequenced in a study of HIV-infected patients and healthy controls. TCRdb recomputed calls from the 5' RACE reads with MiXCR, one row per CDR3 protein. The profile covers around 18,000 distinct CDR3 sequences, with roughly 15% appearing a single time and about 24% taken by the ten largest. What was sequenced was CD8+ T cells from blood. The source is a human donor in good health.

This clonotype has a handful of counts. The chain links TRBV20-1 to TRBJ2-7; D remains unclear. V lost 1 base and J 3 bases, leaving 13 bases between the germline ends. The germline V gene encodes CDR1 DFQATT and CDR2 SNEGSKA (reference sequence). CDR3 length: 14 residues. The CDR3 coding sequence is TGCAGTGCTAGAGCCCGACGGGCTGGCTACGAGCAGTACTTC. Translating gives CSARARRAGYEQYF.

This clonotype counts as medium-sized. This sequence joins TRBV25-1 and TRBJ2-7; D may be TRBD2 (5 bases). Germline assignment: CDR1 MGHDK and CDR2 SYGVNS. Trimming cost V 5 bases and J 3 bases, with 8 bases left between them. The length of the CDR3 is 12 residues. The CDR3 DNA follows: TGTGCCAGCAGTCTCGGGGACTACGAGCAGTACTTC. Translating gives CASSLGDYEQYF.

This clonotype was observed a handful of times. The chain joins TRBV28 to TRBJ2-1, with TRBD1 matching over 10 bases. Trimming took 8 bases from V and 7 from J; bases not matched to a gene: 5. Germline CDR1 MDHEN, CDR2 SYDVKM. This CDR3 spans 13 amino acids. As DNA, the CDR3 is TGTGCCAGCGATAGGACAGGGGGGAATGAGCAGTTCTTC. Translating it yields CASDRTGGNEQFF.

This chain uses TRBV5-6 with TRBJ1-1, with D perhaps TRBD1 (6 bases). The CDR3 totals 15 residues. Germline values: CDR1 SGHDT, CDR2 YYEEEE. Trimming cost V 0 bases and J 1 base, with 10 bases left between them. This CDR3 reads CASSLAGAGNTEAFF. The CDR3 DNA reads TGTGCCAGCAGCTTGGCAGGGGCCGGGAACACTGAAGCTTTCTTT.

This chain links TRBV4-3 with TRBJ2-1; no clear D. The CDR3 totals 15 residues. CDR1 and CDR2 from the germline V gene are LGHNA and YSLEER. The V gene lost 0 bases and the J gene lost 4 bases, with 10 bases spanning the gap. In DNA, the CDR3 is TGCGCCAGCAGCCAAGATAAGGACCTTTACAATGAGCAGTTCTTC. Protein product: CASSQDKDLYNEQFF.

This clonotype was observed a few times. This chain uses TRBV3-1 with TRBJ1-1, with 10 positions matching TRBD1. CDR1 and CDR2 from the germline V gene are LGHDT and YNNKEL (reference sequence). There are 15 residues in the CDR3. V dropped 1 base and J dropped 6; count of bases not matched to a gene: 5. The CDR3 DNA follows: TGTGCCAGCAGCCAAGGCGGGACAGGGGCTCCTGAAGCTTTCTTT. Translating it yields CASSQGGTGAPEAFF.

The gene calls are TRBV28 and TRBJ1-5, with D possibly being TRBD1 (5 bases). V was trimmed by 6 bases and J by 9 bases, leaving 15 bases between them. Germline V gives CDR1 MDHEN, CDR2 SYDVKM. The CDR3 totals 13 residues. DNA for the CDR3: TGTGCCAGCAGACCCCAGGGAGGAGGGCCCCAGCATTTT. This gives the protein CASRPQGGGPQHF.

This clonotype has just a few counts. The rearrangement joins TRBV19 to TRBJ2-3; 7 nucleotides align to TRBD1. This CDR3 has 16 residues. Germline loops: CDR1 LNHDA, CDR2 SQIVND (reference sequence). Trimming at V came to 1 base and at J to 2 bases, leaving 6 bases not matched to a gene. The CDR3 sequence is CASSIGGTEATDTQYF. CDR3 in DNA: TGTGCCAGTAGTATAGGTGGGACAGAAGCCACAGATACGCAGTATTTT.

This clonotype was seen more than once but under ten times. The chain is built from TRBV12-3 or TRBV12-4 and TRBJ2-5; D may be TRBD2 (6 bases). The V and J ends lost 5 bases and 3 bases respectively, with 16 bases between them. This CDR3 contains 15 residues. The CDR3 reads CASSNPGTGEETQYF. CDR3 coding DNA: TGTGCCAGCAGTAACCCCGGGACTGGAGAAGAGACCCAGTACTTC.

This clonotype has only a few counts. The DNA of the CDR3 is TGTGCCAGCAGTCCGGCCGGGAGTGGGACCTACGAGCAGTACTTC. This sequence encodes CASSPAGSGTYEQYF. The chain links TRBV27 to TRBJ2-7; possibly TRBD2 for D (6 bases). The length of the CDR3 is 15 residues. Deletions cut 5 bases from V and 2 bases from J, with 16 bases between. Germline assignment: CDR1 MNHEY and CDR2 SMNVEV (reference sequence).

This clonotype was seen repeatedly, ten times or more. This rearrangement joins TRBV13 to TRBJ1-2; 11 bases map to TRBD1. CDR3 length: 22 amino acids. Germline assignment: CDR1 PRHDT and CDR2 FYEKMQ (reference sequence). The V gene end was trimmed by 6 bases and the J gene end by 2 bases; junction bases not matched to a gene: 26. Written as DNA, the CDR3 is TGTGCCAGCAGACCCCCCAACTTGGACAGGGGGCATTACCACCACCTAAACTATGGCTACACCTTC. Translated, it gives CASRPPNLDRGHYHHLNYGYTF.

The sample holds many counts of this clonotype. The rearrangement links TRBV7-9 to TRBJ1-5, with 7 bases matching TRBD1. With V trimmed by 0 bases and J by 4 bases, 6 bases remained unmatched. This CDR3 spans 16 amino acids. Germline CDR1 reads SEHNR; CDR2 reads FQNEAQ (reference sequence). The CDR3 spells CASSLARTGINQPQHF. The DNA for the CDR3 is TGTGCCAGCAGCTTAGCGCGGACAGGCATAAATCAGCCCCAGCATTTT.

This clonotype was picked up many times. The chain has TRBV5-1 and TRBJ2-1, with 12 positions matching TRBD2. J was trimmed by 4 bases and V by 3 bases; bases with no gene match: 2. Germline V CDR1 and CDR2: SGHRS, YFSETQ. The CDR3 extends over 15 amino acids. CDR3 amino acids: CASSSGTSGYNEQFF. DNA of the CDR3: TGCGCCAGCAGCTCTGGGACTAGCGGGTACAATGAGCAGTTCTTC.

This clonotype was detected many times. The V call is TRBV2, the J call TRBJ1-6; tentative D call: TRBD1 (5 bases). Trimming removed 8 bases from V and 10 bases from J, with 15 bases in between. Germline CDR1 reads SNHLY; CDR2 reads FYNNEI. This CDR3 is 13 amino acids long. CDR3 amino acids: CASLGREISPLHF. The CDR3 nucleotides read TGTGCCAGCCTTGGCAGGGAGATATCACCCCTCCACTTT.

This clonotype was counted between two and nine times. The chain employs TRBV13 and TRBJ2-7; 8 nucleotides match TRBD1. Trimming removed 0 bases from V and 3 bases from J; junction bases left unmatched: 1. Germline V gene data show CDR1 as PRHDT and CDR2 as FYEKMQ (reference sequence). This CDR3 is 14 amino acids long. In nucleotides, the CDR3 is TGTGCCAGCAGCTTAGGGGACAGGGACTACGAGCAGTACTTC. Translated: CASSLGDRDYEQYF. Drawing the rest from reference TRBV13 and TRBJ2-7, the complete variable domain is AAGVIQSPRHLIKEKRETATLKCYPIPRHDTVYWYQQGPGQDPQFLISFYEKMQSDKGSIPDRFSAQQFSDYHSELNMSSLELGDSALYFCASSLGDRDYEQYFGPGTRLTVT.

V is TRBV29-1 and J is TRBJ2-2; D uncertain. V lost 5 bases and J lost 0, with 10 bases in between. CDR3 size: 14 residues. CDR1 is SQVTM and CDR2 is ANQGSEA in the germline V gene. The CDR3 DNA sequence: TGCAGCGTTATGGACGACCCGAACACCGGGGAGCTGTTTTTT. Translated: CSVMDDPNTGELFF.

The chain employs TRBV4-1 and TRBJ2-3; TRBD2 matches 7 bases. The CDR3 has 16 residues. Looked up from germline, CDR1 is MGHRA and CDR2 is YSYEKL. The ends lost 4 bases at V and 2 bases at J; junction bases unmatched: 9. In DNA, the CDR3 is TGCGCCAGCAGCCCCCAAGGGACTACCAACACAGATACGCAGTATTTT. Protein: CASSPQGTTNTDTQYF.

This clonotype was detected once. The gene calls are TRBV12-5 and TRBJ2-3, with D perhaps being TRBD1 or TRBD2 (6 bases each). Trimming shortened V by 3 bases and J by 2 bases, and 9 bases separated the two germline ends. The CDR3 runs 14 residues. Per germline, CDR1 LGHNT and CDR2 FRNRAP. The CDR3 coding sequence is TGTGCTAGTGGTTTAGGGGGGTACACAGATACGCAGTATTTT. Amino acid sequence: CASGLGGYTDTQYF.

This clonotype was picked up a small number of times. CDR3 in amino acids: CAWSVQGYEQYF. The CDR3 coding sequence is TGTGCCTGGAGTGTTCAGGGTTACGAGCAGTACTTC. The chain recombines TRBV30 with TRBJ2-7, with D perhaps TRBD1 (5 bases). The CDR3 runs to 12 residues. V dropped 0 bases and J dropped 4 bases, with 7 bases sitting between them. Germline CDR1 GTSNPN, CDR2 SVGIG (reference sequence).

The V call is TRBV13, the J call TRBJ1-2; perhaps TRBD1 as D (6 bases). Germline V gene lookup returns CDR1 PRHDT and CDR2 FYEKMQ (reference sequence). The length of the CDR3 is 14 residues. With 3 bases removed from V and 5 bases from J, the gap between germline ends came to 13 bases. CDR3 nucleotides: TGTGCCAGCAGCTTGGCAGGGGCAGGATATGGCTACACCTTC. Residues: CASSLAGAGYGYTF.

In its sample, this clonotype was seen a few times. The J gene is TRBJ2-7, the V gene TRBV9; 7 bases fit TRBD2. Germline V CDR1 and CDR2: SGDLS, YYNGEE. This CDR3 contains 15 residues. The J segment lost 7 bases and the V segment lost 3 bases, leaving 13 bases of the junction unmatched. CDR3 DNA sequence: TGTGCCAGCAGCGAGTGGGGGTCGCTGGGGGGGGAGCAGTACTTC. Translated, it gives CASSEWGSLGGEQYF.